The following is a T cell receptor beta chain sequence with its context. The antigen remains undetermined. V was pared by 3 bases and J by 3 bases, with 13 bases between. The germline V gene has CDR1 MRHNA and CDR2 SNTAGT. This CDR3 has 15 residues. These data belong to a study of T cells after yellow fever vaccination. TCRdb reprocessed the 5' RACE reads with MiXCR, giving one entry per CDR3 protein. The table includes around 530,000 distinct CDR3 sequences, roughly 17% detected once. The study's findings and limits: The secondary response was weaker but peaked faster, day 5 versus 15. Only a small proportion of the clonotypes turned up in both the CD4 and the CD8 compartments, likely arising from convergent recombination.

This TCR was sampled from a man aged 18 to 35 who received the YFV17D yellow fever vaccine. The J gene is TRBJ2-3, the V gene TRBV6-4, with D perhaps TRBD2 (5 bases). The sample here was PBMCs, taken 5 days after the first yellow fever vaccination. The CDR3 reads CASSEDGVQTDTQYF. In DNA form, the CDR3 reads TGTGCCAGCAGTGAGGACGGGGTGCAAACAGATACGCAGTATTTT.